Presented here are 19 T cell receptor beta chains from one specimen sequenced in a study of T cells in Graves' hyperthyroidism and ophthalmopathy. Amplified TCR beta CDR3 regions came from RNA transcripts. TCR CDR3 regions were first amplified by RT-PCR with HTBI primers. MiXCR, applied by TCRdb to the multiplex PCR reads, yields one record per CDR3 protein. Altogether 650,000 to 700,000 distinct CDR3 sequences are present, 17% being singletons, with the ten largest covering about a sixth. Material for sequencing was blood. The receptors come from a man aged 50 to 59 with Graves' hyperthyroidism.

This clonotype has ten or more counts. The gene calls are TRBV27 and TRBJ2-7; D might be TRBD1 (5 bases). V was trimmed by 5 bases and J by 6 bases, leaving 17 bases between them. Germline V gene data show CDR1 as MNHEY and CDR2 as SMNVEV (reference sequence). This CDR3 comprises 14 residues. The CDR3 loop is CASSAFESRVEQYF. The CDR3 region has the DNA TGTGCCAGCAGTGCATTCGAGTCCAGGGTCGAGCAGTACTTC.

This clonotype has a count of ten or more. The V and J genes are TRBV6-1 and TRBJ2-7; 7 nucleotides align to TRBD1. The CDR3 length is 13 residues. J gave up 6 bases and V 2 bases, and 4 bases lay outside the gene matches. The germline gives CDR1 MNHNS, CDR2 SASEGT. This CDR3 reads CASSETDRAEQYF. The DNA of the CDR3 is TGTGCCAGCAGTGAAACCGACAGGGCCGAGCAGTACTTC.

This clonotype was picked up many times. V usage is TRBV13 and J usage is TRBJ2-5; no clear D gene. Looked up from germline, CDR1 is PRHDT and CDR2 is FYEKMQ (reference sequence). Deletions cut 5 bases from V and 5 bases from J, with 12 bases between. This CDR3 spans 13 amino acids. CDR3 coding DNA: TGTGCCAGCAGCCTCGGAAGCGTGGAGACCCAGTACTTC. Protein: CASSLGSVETQYF.

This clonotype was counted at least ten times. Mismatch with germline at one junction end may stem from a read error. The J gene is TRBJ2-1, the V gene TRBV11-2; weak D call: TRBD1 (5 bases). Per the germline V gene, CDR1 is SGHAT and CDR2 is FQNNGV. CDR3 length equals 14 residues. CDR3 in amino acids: CASILPDSHNEQFF. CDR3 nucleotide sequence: TGTGCCAGCATCTTACCAGACAGCCACAATGAGCAGTTCTTC.

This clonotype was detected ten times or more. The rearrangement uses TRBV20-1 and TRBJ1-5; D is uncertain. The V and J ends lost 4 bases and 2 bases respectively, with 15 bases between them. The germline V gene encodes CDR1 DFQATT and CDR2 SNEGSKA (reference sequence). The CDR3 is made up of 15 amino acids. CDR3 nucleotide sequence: TGCAGTGCTACACCGCAGGTGAGGGGCAATCAGCCCCAGCATTTT. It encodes CSATPQVRGNQPQHF.

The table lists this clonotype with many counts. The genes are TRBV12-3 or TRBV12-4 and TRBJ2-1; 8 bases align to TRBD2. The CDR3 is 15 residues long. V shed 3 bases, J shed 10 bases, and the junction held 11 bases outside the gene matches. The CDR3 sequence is CASSLGAGERGEQFF. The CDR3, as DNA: TGTGCCAGCAGTTTGGGGGCGGGAGAGCGGGGGGAGCAGTTCTTC.

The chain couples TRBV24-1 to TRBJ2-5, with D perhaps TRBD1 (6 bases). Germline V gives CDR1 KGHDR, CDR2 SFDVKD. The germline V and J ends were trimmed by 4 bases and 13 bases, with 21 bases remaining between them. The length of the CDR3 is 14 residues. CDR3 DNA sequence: TGTGCCACCAGTGACCCCGGACAGTCGACCACCTTGTACTTC. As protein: CATSDPGQSTTLYF.

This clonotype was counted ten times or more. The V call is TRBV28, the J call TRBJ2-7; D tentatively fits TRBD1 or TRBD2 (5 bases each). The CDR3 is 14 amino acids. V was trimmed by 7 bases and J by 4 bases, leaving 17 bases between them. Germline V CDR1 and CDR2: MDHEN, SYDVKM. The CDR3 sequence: CASNQGSAAYEQYF. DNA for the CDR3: TGTGCCAGCAATCAGGGTAGCGCCGCATACGAGCAGTACTTC.

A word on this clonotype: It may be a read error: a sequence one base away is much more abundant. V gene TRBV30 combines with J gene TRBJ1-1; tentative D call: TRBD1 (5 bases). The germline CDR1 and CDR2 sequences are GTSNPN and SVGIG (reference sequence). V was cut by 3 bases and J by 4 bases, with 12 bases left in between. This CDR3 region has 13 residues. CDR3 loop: CAWRAGRATEAFF. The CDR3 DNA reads TGTGCCTGGAGAGCCGGCAGGGCCACTGAAGCTTTCTTT.

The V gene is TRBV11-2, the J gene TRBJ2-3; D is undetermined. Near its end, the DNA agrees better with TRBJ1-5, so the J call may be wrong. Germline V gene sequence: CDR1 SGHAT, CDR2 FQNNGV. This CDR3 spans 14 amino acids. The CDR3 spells CASSLALAPDTQHF. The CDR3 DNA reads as TGTGCCAGCAGCTTAGCACTAGCCCCAGATACGCAGCATTTT.

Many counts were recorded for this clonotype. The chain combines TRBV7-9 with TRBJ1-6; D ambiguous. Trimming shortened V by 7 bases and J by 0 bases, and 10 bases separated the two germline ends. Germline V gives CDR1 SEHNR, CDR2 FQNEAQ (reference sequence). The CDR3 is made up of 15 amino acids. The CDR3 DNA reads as TGTGCCAGCAACCATTCGAGCTCCTATAATTCACCCCTCCACTTT. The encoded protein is CASNHSSSYNSPLHF.

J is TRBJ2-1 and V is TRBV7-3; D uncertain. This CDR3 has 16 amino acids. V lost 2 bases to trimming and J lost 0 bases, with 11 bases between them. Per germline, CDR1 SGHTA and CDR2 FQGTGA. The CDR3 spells CASSLFTQSSYNEQFF. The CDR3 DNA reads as TGTGCCAGCAGCTTATTCACGCAGAGCTCCTACAATGAGCAGTTCTTC.

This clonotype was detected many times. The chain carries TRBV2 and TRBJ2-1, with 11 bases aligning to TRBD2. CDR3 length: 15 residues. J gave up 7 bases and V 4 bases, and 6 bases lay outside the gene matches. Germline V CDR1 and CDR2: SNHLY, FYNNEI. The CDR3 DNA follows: TGTGCCAGCAGTGTAATGGGACTAGCGGCGAATGAGCAGTTCTTC. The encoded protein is CASSVMGLAANEQFF. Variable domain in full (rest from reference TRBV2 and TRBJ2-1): EPEVTQTPSHQVTQMGQEVILRCVPISNHLYFYWYRQILGQKVEFLVSFYNNEISEKSEIFDDQFSVERPDGSNFTLKIRSTKLEDSAMYFCASSVMGLAANEQFFGPGTRLTVL.

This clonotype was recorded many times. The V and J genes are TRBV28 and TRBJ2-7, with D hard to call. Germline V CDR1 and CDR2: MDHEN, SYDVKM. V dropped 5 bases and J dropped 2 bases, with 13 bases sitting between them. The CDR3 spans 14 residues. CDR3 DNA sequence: TGTGCCAGCAGTCTCAGGCCTACCACCTACGAGCAGTACTTC. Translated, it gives CASSLRPTTYEQYF.

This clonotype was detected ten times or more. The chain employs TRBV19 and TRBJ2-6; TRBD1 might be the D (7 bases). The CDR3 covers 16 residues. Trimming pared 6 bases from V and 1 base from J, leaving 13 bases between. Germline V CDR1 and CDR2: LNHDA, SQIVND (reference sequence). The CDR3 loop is CASSLATGSGANVLTF. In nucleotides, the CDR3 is TGTGCCAGTAGCCTAGCGACAGGGTCTGGGGCCAACGTCCTGACTTTC.

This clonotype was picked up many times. This CDR3 reads CAISEAGARTEAFF. CDR3 in DNA: TGTGCCATCAGTGAAGCAGGGGCTCGGACTGAAGCTTTCTTT. The V call is TRBV10-3, the J call TRBJ1-1; a possible D gene is TRBD1 (6 bases). CDR3 length: 14 amino acids. Germline V gives CDR1 ENHRY, CDR2 SYGVKD. Between the trimmed V and J ends, which lost 3 bases and 5 bases, there was a span of 13 bases.

CDR3 sequence: CASSEKGGVQYF. The CDR3 nucleotides are TGTGCCAGCAGTGAAAAGGGGGGAGTCCAGTACTTC. The rearrangement links TRBV2 to TRBJ2-5; D might be TRBD1 or TRBD2, each matching 6 bases. The CDR3 spans 12 residues. The V gene's germline CDR1 is SNHLY and CDR2 FYNNEI. Trimming took 2 bases from V and 10 from J, leaving 11 bases between them.

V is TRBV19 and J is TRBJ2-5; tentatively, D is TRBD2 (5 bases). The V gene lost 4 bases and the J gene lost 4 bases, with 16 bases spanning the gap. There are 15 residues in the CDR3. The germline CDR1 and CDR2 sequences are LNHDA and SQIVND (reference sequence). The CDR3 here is CASSTTTRARETQYF. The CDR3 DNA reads TGTGCCAGTAGTACAACAACGAGGGCTCGAGAGACCCAGTACTTC.

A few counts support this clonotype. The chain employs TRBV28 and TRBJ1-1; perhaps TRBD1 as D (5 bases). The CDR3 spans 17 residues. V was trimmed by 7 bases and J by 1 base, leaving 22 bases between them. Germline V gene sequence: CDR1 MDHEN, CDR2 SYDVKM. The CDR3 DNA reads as TGTGCCAGCACTCAAGCAGGGTCGAAAGCCCAGAACACTGAAGCTTTCTTT. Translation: CASTQAGSKAQNTEAFF. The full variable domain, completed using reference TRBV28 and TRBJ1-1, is DVKVTQSSRYLVKRTGEKVFLECVQDMDHENMFWYRQDPGLGLRLIYFSYDVKMKEKGDIPEGYSVSREKKERFSLILESASTNQTSMYLCASTQAGSKAQNTEAFFGQGTRLTVV.